These T cell receptor beta chains were read from a single sample in a study of blood T cell repertoires in COVID-19. Sequencing was performed with immunoSEQ multiplex PCR; in TCRdb, only in-frame clones are kept and a portion is missing. The sample shows about 230,000 clones, 65% to 85% of them seen only once. The sample comprised peripheral blood. All receptors derive from a woman aged 25 to 39 with COVID-19, enrolled during active disease. Both conserved end residues are part of each CDR3. Each record gives: V gene, clone size, CDR3 protein. Where a row states a size, it is once, few, many or the class of an expanded clone; other rows omit it.

TRBV19,NA,CASSINRASGEQYF
TRBV5-4,NA,CASSTGLAELQETQYF
TRBV25-1,NA,CASSDPPDYGYTF
TRBV29-1,NA,CSVEGGGPSSYEQYF
TRBV4-3,once,CASSQGDRGASGYTF
TRBV27,NA,CASSLSRTGELFF
TRBV2,NA,CASSEESRQPQHF
TRBV30,few,CAWSVRVPPYEQYF
TRBV10-3,NA,CAIRDRGQGGTGELFF
TRBV10-3,NA,CAISGQVKNTEAFF
TRBV9,many,CASSVGQGLSGNTIYF
TRBV4-1,few,CASSQAAGYGYTF
TRBV15,NA,CATSRDHRGKAGELFF
TRBV5-4,NA,CASSSGTDVTDTQYF
TRBV5-4,NA,CASSSATRTAEAFF
TRBV19,NA,CASSIVEREYNEQFF
TRBV7-9,NA,CASSLRTLGRGGEAFF
TRBV11-3,NA,CASSLVSGQNYEQYF
TRBV28,NA,CASSFARQGNTDTQYF
TRBV4-1,NA,CASSQQGESYGYTF
TRBV19,NA,CASSIDREGDRKLFF
TRBV4-1,NA,CASSQDFGGTGTGTQYF
TRBV5-4,NA,CASSLGGQVYTGELFF
TRBV4-2,NA,CASSQVLASASYEQYF
TRBV27,NA,CASSLSTGSSYEQYF
TRBV27,NA,CASSGGRGNSWYTDTQYF
TRBV2,NA,CASSDNSQETQYF